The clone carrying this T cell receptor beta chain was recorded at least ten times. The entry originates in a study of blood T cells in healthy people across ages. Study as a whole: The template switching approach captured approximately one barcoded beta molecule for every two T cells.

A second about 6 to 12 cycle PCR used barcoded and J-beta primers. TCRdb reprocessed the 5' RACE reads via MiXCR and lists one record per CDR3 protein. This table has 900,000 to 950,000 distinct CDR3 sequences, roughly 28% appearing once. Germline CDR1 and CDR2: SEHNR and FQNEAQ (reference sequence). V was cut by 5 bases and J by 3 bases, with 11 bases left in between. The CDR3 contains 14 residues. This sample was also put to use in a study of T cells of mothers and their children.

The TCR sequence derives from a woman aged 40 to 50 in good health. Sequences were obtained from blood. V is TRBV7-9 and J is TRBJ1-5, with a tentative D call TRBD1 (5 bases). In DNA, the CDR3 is TGTGCCAGCAGCGCGGACATAAACAATCAGCCCCAGCATTTT. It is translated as CASSADINNQPQHF.